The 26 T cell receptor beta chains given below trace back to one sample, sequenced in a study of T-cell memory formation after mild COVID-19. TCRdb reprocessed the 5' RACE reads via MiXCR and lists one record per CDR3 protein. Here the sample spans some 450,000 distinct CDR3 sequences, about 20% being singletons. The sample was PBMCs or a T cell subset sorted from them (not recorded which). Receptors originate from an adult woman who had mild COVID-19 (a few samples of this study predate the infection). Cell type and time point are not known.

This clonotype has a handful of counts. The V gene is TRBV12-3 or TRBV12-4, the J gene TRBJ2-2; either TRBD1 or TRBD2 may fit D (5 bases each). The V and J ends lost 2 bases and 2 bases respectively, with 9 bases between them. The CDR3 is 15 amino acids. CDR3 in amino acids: CASSLWGINTGELFF. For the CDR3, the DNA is TGTGCCAGCAGTTTATGGGGGATCAACACCGGGGAGCTGTTTTTT.

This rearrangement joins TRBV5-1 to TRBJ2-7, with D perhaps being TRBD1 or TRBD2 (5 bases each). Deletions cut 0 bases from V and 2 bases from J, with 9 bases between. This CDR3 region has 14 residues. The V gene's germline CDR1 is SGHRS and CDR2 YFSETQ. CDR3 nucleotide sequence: TGCGCCAGCAGCTTGGGGGACGTAACCTACGAGCAGTACTTC. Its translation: CASSLGDVTYEQYF.

Here the CDR3 reads CASSWGGGPEQPQHF. In nucleotides, the CDR3 is TGTGCCAGCAGTTGGGGAGGGGGACCAGAGCAGCCCCAGCATTTT. The chain recombines TRBV9 with TRBJ1-5, with D perhaps TRBD1 (6 bases). CDR1 SGDLS and CDR2 YYNGEE come from the germline V gene. The CDR3 spans 15 residues. V was clipped by 5 bases and J by 7 bases, with 19 bases between them. The variable domain in full, completed from reference TRBV9 and TRBJ1-5, reads DSGVTQTPKHLITATGQRVTLRCSPRSGDLSVYWYQQSLDQGLQFLIQYYNGEERAKGNILERFSAQQFPDLHSELNLSSLELGDSALYFCASSWGGGPEQPQHFGDGTRLSIL.

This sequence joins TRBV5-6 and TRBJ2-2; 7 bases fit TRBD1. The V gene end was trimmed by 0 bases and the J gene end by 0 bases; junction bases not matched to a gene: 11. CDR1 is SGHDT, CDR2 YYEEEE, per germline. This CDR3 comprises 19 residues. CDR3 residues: CASSLGDSLIYANTGELFF. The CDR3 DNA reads TGTGCCAGCAGCTTGGGGGACAGCCTTATCTACGCGAACACCGGGGAGCTGTTTTTT.

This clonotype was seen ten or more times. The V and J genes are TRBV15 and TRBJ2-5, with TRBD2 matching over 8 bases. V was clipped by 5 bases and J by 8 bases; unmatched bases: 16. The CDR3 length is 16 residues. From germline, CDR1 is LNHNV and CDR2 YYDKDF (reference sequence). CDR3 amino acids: CATSGRLPGRVETQYF. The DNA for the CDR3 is TGTGCCACCAGCGGCCGACTTCCCGGGAGGGTCGAAACCCAGTACTTC.

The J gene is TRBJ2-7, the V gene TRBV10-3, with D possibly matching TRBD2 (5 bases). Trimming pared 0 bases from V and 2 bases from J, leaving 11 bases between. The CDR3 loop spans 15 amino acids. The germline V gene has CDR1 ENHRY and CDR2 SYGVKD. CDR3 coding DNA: TGTGCCATCAGTGAGTCGGGAGTAACAGCCTACGAGCAGTACTTC. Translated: CAISESGVTAYEQYF.

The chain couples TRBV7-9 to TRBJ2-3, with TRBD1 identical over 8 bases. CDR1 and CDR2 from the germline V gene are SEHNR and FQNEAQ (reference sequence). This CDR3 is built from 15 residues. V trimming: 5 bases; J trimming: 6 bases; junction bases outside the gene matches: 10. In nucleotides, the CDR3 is TGTGCCAGCAGCCCCCGGACAGGGCCAGCGGATACGCAGTATTTT. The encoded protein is CASSPRTGPADTQYF.

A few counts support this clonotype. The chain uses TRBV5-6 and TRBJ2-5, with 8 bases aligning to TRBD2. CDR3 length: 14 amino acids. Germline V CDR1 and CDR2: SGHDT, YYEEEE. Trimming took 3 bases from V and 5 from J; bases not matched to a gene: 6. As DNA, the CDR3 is TGTGCCAGCAGCTCCGGGGGGGCTCTCGAGACCCAGTACTTC. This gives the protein CASSSGGALETQYF.

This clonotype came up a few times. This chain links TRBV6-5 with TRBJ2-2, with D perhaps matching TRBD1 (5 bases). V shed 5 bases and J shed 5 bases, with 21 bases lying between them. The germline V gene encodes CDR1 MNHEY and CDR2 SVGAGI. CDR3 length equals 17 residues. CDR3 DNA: TGTGCCAGCAGTCCCATTCACAGGCCAAGGTGGACCGGGGAGCTGTTTTTT. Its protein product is CASSPIHRPRWTGELFF.

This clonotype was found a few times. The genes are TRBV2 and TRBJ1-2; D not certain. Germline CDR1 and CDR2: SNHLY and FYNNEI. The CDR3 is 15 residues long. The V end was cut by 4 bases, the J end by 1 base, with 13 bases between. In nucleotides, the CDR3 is TGTGCCAGCAGTGTGCAAGGTCGGAGTAACTATGGCTACACCTTC. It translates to CASSVQGRSNYGYTF.

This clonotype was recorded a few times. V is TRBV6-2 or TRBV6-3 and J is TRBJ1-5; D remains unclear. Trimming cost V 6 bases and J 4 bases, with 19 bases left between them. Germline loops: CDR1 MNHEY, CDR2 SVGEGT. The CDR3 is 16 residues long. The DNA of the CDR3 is TGTGCCAGCAGCCCTCTAAGGGCAGGTTCGAATCAGCCCCAGCATTTT. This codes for CASSPLRAGSNQPQHF.

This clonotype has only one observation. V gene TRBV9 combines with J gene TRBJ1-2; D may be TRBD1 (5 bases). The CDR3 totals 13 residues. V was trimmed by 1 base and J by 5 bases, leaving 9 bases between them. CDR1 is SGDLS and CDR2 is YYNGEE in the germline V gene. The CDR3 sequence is CASSVRGEYGYTF. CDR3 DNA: TGTGCCAGCAGCGTACGGGGGGAGTATGGCTACACCTTC.

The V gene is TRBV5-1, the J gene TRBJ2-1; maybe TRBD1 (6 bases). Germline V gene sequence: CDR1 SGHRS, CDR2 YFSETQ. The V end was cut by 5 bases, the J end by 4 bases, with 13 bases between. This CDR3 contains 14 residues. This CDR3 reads CASSPDSIYNEQFF. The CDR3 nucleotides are TGCGCCAGCAGTCCGGACAGCATATACAATGAGCAGTTCTTC.

CDR3 nucleotides: TGCGCCAGCAGGAGGCTTGAGGGGGCTAACACTGAAGCTTTCTTT. As protein: CASRRLEGANTEAFF. V and J are TRBV5-1 and TRBJ1-1; TRBD1 aligns across 7 bases. The CDR3 runs to 15 residues. V lost 5 bases, J lost 2 bases, and 9 bases stayed unmatched. Germline CDR1 reads SGHRS; CDR2 reads YFSETQ.

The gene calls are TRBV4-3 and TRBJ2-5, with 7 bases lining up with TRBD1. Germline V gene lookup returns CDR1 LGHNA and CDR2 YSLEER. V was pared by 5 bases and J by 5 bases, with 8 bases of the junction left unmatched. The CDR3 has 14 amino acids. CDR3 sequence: CASSSHRGTETQYF. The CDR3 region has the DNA TGCGCCAGCAGCTCACACAGGGGCACGGAGACCCAGTACTTC.

The CDR3 reads CASSGRTVTAGYTF. As DNA, the CDR3 is TGTGCCAGCAGTGGTAGGACAGTTACCGCTGGCTACACCTTC. This rearrangement joins TRBV12-3 or TRBV12-4 to TRBJ1-2, with D tentatively TRBD1 (6 bases). The CDR3 totals 14 residues. Trimming removed 5 bases at V and 7 bases at J, with 17 bases between.

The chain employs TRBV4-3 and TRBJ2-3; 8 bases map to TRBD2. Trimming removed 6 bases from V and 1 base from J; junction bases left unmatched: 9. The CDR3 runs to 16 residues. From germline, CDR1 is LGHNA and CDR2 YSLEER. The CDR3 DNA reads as TGCGCCAGCAGTCCCGGACGAGCGGGAGGCACAGATACGCAGTATTTT. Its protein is CASSPGRAGGTDTQYF.

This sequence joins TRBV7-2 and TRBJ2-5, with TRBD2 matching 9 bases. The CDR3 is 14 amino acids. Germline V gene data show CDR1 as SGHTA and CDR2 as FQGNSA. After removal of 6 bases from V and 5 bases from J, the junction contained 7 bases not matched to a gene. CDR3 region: CASRRAGGGETQYF. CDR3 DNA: TGTGCCAGCAGACGAGCGGGAGGTGGTGAGACCCAGTACTTC.

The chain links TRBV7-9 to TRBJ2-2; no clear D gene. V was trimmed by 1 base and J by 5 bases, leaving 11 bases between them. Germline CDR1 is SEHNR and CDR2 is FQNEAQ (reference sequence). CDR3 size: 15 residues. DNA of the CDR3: TGTGCCAGCAGCTTAGAGATTCGACAAACCGGGGAGCTGTTTTTT. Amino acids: CASSLEIRQTGELFF.

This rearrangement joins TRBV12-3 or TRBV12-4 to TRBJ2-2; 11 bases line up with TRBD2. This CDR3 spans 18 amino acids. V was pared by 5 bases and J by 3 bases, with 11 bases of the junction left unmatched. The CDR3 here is CASSPQLAGEGHTGELFF. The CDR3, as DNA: TGTGCCAGCAGTCCCCAACTAGCGGGAGAAGGCCACACCGGGGAGCTGTTTTTT.

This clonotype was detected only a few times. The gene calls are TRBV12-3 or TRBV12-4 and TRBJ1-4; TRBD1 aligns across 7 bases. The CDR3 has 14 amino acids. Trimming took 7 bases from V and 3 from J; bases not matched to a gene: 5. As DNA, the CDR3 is TGTGCCAGCACCCCAGGGGGTCCTAATGAAAAACTGTTTTTT. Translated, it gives CASTPGGPNEKLFF.

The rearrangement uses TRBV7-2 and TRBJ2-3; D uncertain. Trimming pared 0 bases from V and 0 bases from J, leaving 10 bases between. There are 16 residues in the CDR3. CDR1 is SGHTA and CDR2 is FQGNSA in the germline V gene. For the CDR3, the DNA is TGTGCCAGCAGCTTAGCGCATCTGACTAGCACAGATACGCAGTATTTT. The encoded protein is CASSLAHLTSTDTQYF. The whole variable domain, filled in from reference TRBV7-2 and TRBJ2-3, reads GAGVSQSPSNKVTEKGKDVELRCDPISGHTALYWYRQSLGQGLEFLIYFQGNSAPDKSGLPSDRFSAERTGGSVSTLTIQRTQQEDSAVYLCASSLAHLTSTDTQYFGPGTRLTVL.

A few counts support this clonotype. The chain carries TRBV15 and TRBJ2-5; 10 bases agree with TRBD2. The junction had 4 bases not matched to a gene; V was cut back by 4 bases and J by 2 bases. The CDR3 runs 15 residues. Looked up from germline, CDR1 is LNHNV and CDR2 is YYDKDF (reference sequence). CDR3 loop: CATSKLAGPQETQYF. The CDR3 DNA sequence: TGTGCCACCAGCAAACTAGCGGGGCCACAAGAGACCCAGTACTTC.

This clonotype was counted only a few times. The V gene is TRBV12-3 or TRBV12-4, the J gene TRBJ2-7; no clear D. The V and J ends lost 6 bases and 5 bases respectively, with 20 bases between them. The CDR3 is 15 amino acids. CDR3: CASSLGLAEGNEQYF. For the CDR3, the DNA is TGTGCCAGCAGCTTGGGGTTGGCAGAAGGTAACGAGCAGTACTTC.

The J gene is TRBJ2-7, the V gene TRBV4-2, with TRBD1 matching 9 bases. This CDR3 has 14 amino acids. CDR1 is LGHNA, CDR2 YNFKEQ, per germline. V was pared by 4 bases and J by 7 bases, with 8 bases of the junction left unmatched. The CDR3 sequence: CASSPRDRDVEQYF. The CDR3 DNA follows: TGTGCCAGCAGCCCGAGGGACAGGGATGTAGAGCAGTACTTC.

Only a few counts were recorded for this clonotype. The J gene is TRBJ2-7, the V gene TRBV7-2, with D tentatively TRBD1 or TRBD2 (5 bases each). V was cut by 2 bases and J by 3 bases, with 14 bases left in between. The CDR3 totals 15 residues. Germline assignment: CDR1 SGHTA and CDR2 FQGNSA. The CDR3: CASSLPGTRGYEQYF. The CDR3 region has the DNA TGTGCCAGCAGCTTACCGGGGACGCGAGGCTACGAGCAGTACTTC. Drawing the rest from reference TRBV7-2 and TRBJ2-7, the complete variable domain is GAGVSQSPSNKVTEKGKDVELRCDPISGHTALYWYRQSLGQGLEFLIYFQGNSAPDKSGLPSDRFSAERTGGSVSTLTIQRTQQEDSAVYLCASSLPGTRGYEQYFGPGTRLTVT.